This TCR beta chain comes out of a study of tumor-infiltrating lymphocytes in oesophageal squamous cell carcinoma. The CDR3 extends over 15 amino acids. The V and J ends lost 6 bases and 0 bases respectively, with 9 bases between them. Germline-derived CDR1 and CDR2 are ENHRY and SYGVKD. One entry per CDR3 protein, called by TCRdb with MiXCR from the PCR reads. The repertoire has 14,000 or so distinct CDR3 sequences, around 50% of them found once; the top ten carry approximately 15%. The gene calls are TRBV10-3 and TRBJ1-6, with D unclear. This clonotype originated in a male donor with esophageal squamous cell carcinoma. Sequenced material: esophageal tumor tissue. The CDR3 coding sequence is TGTGCCATCAGCCAAGAGGGCTCCTATAATTCACCCCTCCACTTT. Its protein is CAISQEGSYNSPLHF.